This entry lists 10 T cell receptor beta chains sequenced from one sample in a study of shared clonotypes between healthy human individuals. Sequencing used immunoSEQ multiplex PCR; TCRdb keeps in-frame clones, though not all of them. The profile shows hundreds of thousands of clones, 85% to 95% of them singletons. The naive CD8 subset, CD45RO-negative cells positively selected for CCR7, excluded terminally differentiated effector memory CD45RA+ cells. The source material was naive CD8+ T cells sorted from blood. Receptor source: a woman aged 25 to 39 in good health.

The genes are TRBV2 and TRBJ2-7; D not certain. Germline CDR1 is SNHLY and CDR2 is FYNNEI. V was trimmed by 8 bases and J by 3 bases, leaving 5 bases between them. The CDR3 totals 10 residues. CDR3 loop: CASEDYEQYF. CDR3 nucleotides: TGTGCCAGCGAGGACTACGAGCAGTACTTC.

The CDR3 nucleotides read TGTGCCAGCAGCCTGACAGAGACCCAAGAGACCCAGTACTTC. Its translation: CASSLTETQETQYF. The V call is TRBV7-9, the J call TRBJ2-5; possibly TRBD1 for D (5 bases). In germline, CDR1 is SEHNR, CDR2 FQNEAQ (reference sequence). This CDR3 spans 14 amino acids. V shed 5 bases and J shed 1 base, with 11 bases lying between them.

The chain uses TRBV15 and TRBJ2-7; TRBD2 aligns across 7 bases. Per the germline V gene, CDR1 is LNHNV and CDR2 is YYDKDF (reference sequence). This CDR3 is 16 amino acids long. Trimming at V came to 0 bases and at J to 2 bases, leaving 7 bases not matched to a gene. The CDR3 DNA follows: TGTGCCACCAGCAGAGATCGGGCTAGCGGACCCTACGAGCAGTACTTC. It codes for CATSRDRASGPYEQYF. The full variable domain, rest sourced from reference TRBV15 and TRBJ2-7, is DAMVIQNPRYQVTQFGKPVTLSCSQTLNHNVMYWYQQKSSQAPKLLFHYYDKDFNNEADTPDNFQSRRPNTSFCFLDIRSPGLGDTAMYLCATSRDRASGPYEQYFGPGTRLTVT.

The chain is built from TRBV11-2 and TRBJ2-4, with TRBD2 matching over 10 bases. Germline V gives CDR1 SGHAT, CDR2 FQNNGV. The CDR3 has 14 residues. The V segment lost 5 bases and the J segment 5 bases; nucleotides outside the gene matches: 3. The CDR3 nucleotides are TGTGCCAGCAGCCCCCTAGCGGGGGAAAACATTCAGTACTTC. This sequence encodes CASSPLAGENIQYF.

The V gene is TRBV28, the J gene TRBJ2-3; D assignment may be TRBD1 or TRBD2 (5 bases each). The V end lost 2 bases, the J end lost 6 bases, and 9 bases lay between the germline ends. The germline V gene encodes CDR1 MDHEN and CDR2 SYDVKM. CDR3 length equals 13 residues. The CDR3 DNA sequence: TGTGCCAGCAGTTTAAGAGGGGTTGATACGCAGTATTTT. Amino acid sequence: CASSLRGVDTQYF.

Notes on this clone: The same CDR3 can be traced to other DNA sequences in this sample. The chain combines TRBV28 with TRBJ2-7, with D possibly being TRBD2 (5 bases). This CDR3 has 14 amino acids. Deletions cut 3 bases from V and 0 bases from J, with 9 bases between. Germline V gene data show CDR1 as MDHEN and CDR2 as SYDVKM. CDR3 in DNA: TGTGCCAGCAGTTTTGCGGGCAGCTCCTACGAGCAGTACTTC. Residues: CASSFAGSSYEQYF.

This clone was seen just once. V usage is TRBV27 and J usage is TRBJ2-1; no clear D gene. V lost 5 bases and J 0 bases, leaving 8 bases between the germline ends. CDR1 MNHEY and CDR2 SMNVEV come from the germline V gene (reference sequence). The CDR3 is 14 residues long. CDR3 loop: CASSKGNSYNEQFF. CDR3 nucleotides: TGTGCCAGCAGTAAGGGTAACTCCTACAATGAGCAGTTCTTC.

CDR3 nucleotides: TGTGCCAGCAGCAAAGTGGGGGCCAAAAACATTCAGTACTTC. Encoded protein: CASSKVGAKNIQYF. This chain uses TRBV21-1 with TRBJ2-4. TRBV21-1 represents a pseudogene. The CDR3 covers 14 residues.

The rearrangement joins TRBV28 to TRBJ2-7, with TRBD2 matching over 8 bases. The CDR3 consists of 14 residues. The germline CDR1 and CDR2 sequences are MDHEN and SYDVKM. The junction had 6 bases not matched to a gene; V was cut back by 5 bases and J by 3 bases. DNA of the CDR3: TGTGCCAGCAGTAGAAGCGGGAGTCTCTACGAGCAGTACTTC. Translated, it gives CASSRSGSLYEQYF.

J is TRBJ2-7 and V is TRBV29-1; 8 bases fit TRBD1. This CDR3 comprises 14 residues. CDR1 and CDR2 from the germline V gene are SQVTM and ANQGSEA. With 6 bases clipped from V and 2 bases from J, the junction kept 9 bases outside the gene matches. DNA for the CDR3: TGCAGCGTAGAAACCGGACAGGGCCCCTACGAGCAGTACTTC. It yields the protein CSVETGQGPYEQYF.